This T cell receptor (beta chain) was observed in a study of monozygotic twins with cystic fibrosis. Data came from immunoSEQ multiplex PCR; TCRdb stores just in-frame clones and leaves some out. The repertoire has approximately 20,000 clones, roughly 97% of them found once; the top ten carry about 0.15%. The CDR3 has 18 amino acids. Germline V gene sequence: CDR1 SEHNR, CDR2 FQNEAQ (reference sequence). J gave up 7 bases and V 5 bases, and 18 bases lay outside the gene matches. This clonotype originated in a girl aged 10-17 years with cystic fibrosis. The sample consisted of blood. The chain uses TRBV7-9 and TRBJ1-4; 8 positions match TRBD1. CDR3 protein: CASSTTGDAKIAREKLFF. The CDR3 DNA sequence: TGTGCCAGCAGCACGACAGGGGACGCGAAAATAGCACGTGAAAAACTGTTTTTT.